These 12 T cell receptor beta chains were all obtained from the same sample, sequenced in a study of T-cell reconstitution after alpha-beta-depleted transplantation in children. The TCRbeta library incorporated unique molecular identifiers. TCRdb analysed the PCR reads with MiXCR anew, one entry per CDR3 protein. The sample gives about 610,000 distinct CDR3 sequences, approximately 10% of which show up once; around 4% is in the top ten. The starting material was PBMCs from the stem cell graft donor, obtained from the stem cell graft. All receptors come from a human donor who donated a stem cell graft to a child with acute myeloid leukemia.

In its sample, this clonotype was seen many times. The chain employs TRBV7-9 and TRBJ2-1; either TRBD1 or TRBD2 may fit D (6 bases each). The germline V and J ends were trimmed by 4 bases and 8 bases, with 21 bases remaining between them. CDR3 length equals 16 residues. Germline CDR1 reads SEHNR; CDR2 reads FQNEAQ (reference sequence). DNA of the CDR3: TGTGCCAGCAGCTACTCGAACCGGGGGCTGGGGCATGAGCAGTTCTTC. Translation gives CASSYSNRGLGHEQFF. The variable domain in full, completed from reference TRBV7-9 and TRBJ2-1, reads DTGVSQNPRHKITKRGQNVTFRCDPISEHNRLYWYRQTLGQGPEFLTYFQNEAQLEKSRLLSDRFSAERPKGSFSTLEIQRTEQGDSAMYLCASSYSNRGLGHEQFFGPGTRLTVL.

The sample holds a few counts of this clonotype. The chain combines TRBV28 with TRBJ1-5; TRBD1 is a possible D gene (6 bases). CDR3 size: 15 residues. Trimming cost V 6 bases and J 2 bases, with 14 bases left between them. Germline V gene sequence: CDR1 MDHEN, CDR2 SYDVKM. Here the CDR3 DNA reads TGTGCCAGCAGCACCGGGACAATCGGCAATCAGCCCCAGCATTTT. As protein: CASSTGTIGNQPQHF.

Ten or more counts support this clonotype. This chain joins TRBV5-1 and TRBJ2-7; D is perhaps TRBD2 (5 bases). CDR3 length: 15 residues. Trimming shortened V by 0 bases and J by 0 bases, and 10 bases separated the two germline ends. Germline-derived CDR1 and CDR2 are SGHRS and YFSETQ. CDR3 DNA sequence: TGCGCCAGCAGCTTGGGATTAGCGCCCTCCTACGAGCAGTACTTC. Amino acids: CASSLGLAPSYEQYF.

The rearrangement links TRBV10-3 to TRBJ2-2, with D perhaps matching TRBD2 (5 bases). CDR1 ENHRY and CDR2 SYGVKD come from the germline V gene. Trimming removed 5 bases at V and 2 bases at J, with 12 bases between. CDR3 length: 15 residues. The CDR3 DNA reads TGTGCCATCAGTCCCCGGACGGGAAACACCGGGGAGCTGTTTTTT. Protein: CAISPRTGNTGELFF.

J is TRBJ1-1 and V is TRBV9; TRBD1 agrees at 7 bases. Germline CDR1 is SGDLS and CDR2 is YYNGEE. J was trimmed by 5 bases and V by 4 bases; bases with no gene match: 8. CDR3 length: 14 amino acids. The CDR3 DNA is TGTGCCAGCAGCAGGCAAGGGGGCGCGACTGAAGCTTTCTTT. It specifies CASSRQGGATEAFF.

In this sample, this clonotype turned up many times. The V call is TRBV7-9, the J call TRBJ1-1; the D is unclear. This CDR3 contains 14 residues. CDR1 and CDR2 (germline): SEHNR, FQNEAQ (reference sequence). V lost 1 base and J lost 1, with 7 bases in between. The CDR3 here is CASSLVRGNTEAFF. DNA of the CDR3: TGTGCCAGCAGCTTAGTGCGGGGGAACACTGAAGCTTTCTTT.

The chain combines TRBV6-2 or TRBV6-3 with TRBJ2-1; the match to TRBD2 covers 11 bases. Germline CDR1 is MNHEY and CDR2 is SVGEGT. The CDR3 is made up of 16 amino acids. Trimming took 4 bases from V and 8 from J; bases not matched to a gene: 10. The CDR3 DNA reads as TGTGCCAGCAGTTCCTGGGCGACTAGCGGGAACGATGAGCAGTTCTTC. Translating it yields CASSSWATSGNDEQFF.

The sample holds many counts of this clonotype. At one end the junction does not follow the germline gene, possibly because of a read error. The rearrangement uses TRBV12-3 or TRBV12-4 and TRBJ2-3; D gene uncertain. The CDR3 has 13 residues. CDR3 nucleotides: TGTGTCAGCAGTCTCCTGGGCCTGGATACGCAGTATTTT. This encodes CVSSLLGLDTQYF.

This clonotype turned up a few times. The gene calls are TRBV12-3 or TRBV12-4 and TRBJ1-4; 7 bases line up with TRBD1. This CDR3 region has 14 residues. V shed 7 bases and J 5 bases; nucleotides not matched to a gene: 7. CDR3 loop: CASITQGGNEKLFF. The CDR3 bases are TGTGCCAGCATCACCCAGGGGGGAAATGAAAAACTGTTTTTT.

In its sample, this clonotype was seen many times. The rearrangement joins TRBV10-3 to TRBJ2-1, with 9 bases aligning to TRBD1. The length of the CDR3 is 16 residues. Germline V gene sequence: CDR1 ENHRY, CDR2 SYGVKD. The V gene end was trimmed by 0 bases and the J gene end by 8 bases; junction bases not matched to a gene: 8. CDR3 nucleotide sequence: TGTGCCATCAGTGAGTCGAACAGGGGGCGCGGGGATGAGCAGTTCTTC. Its protein product is CAISESNRGRGDEQFF.

This chain links TRBV7-2 with TRBJ1-5, with D unresolved. The CDR3 totals 17 residues. The germline gives CDR1 SGHTA, CDR2 FQGNSA. The V and J ends lost 2 bases and 2 bases respectively, with 16 bases between them. The CDR3, as DNA: TGTGCCAGCAGCTTAACCCATTCGTGGAAGGGCAATCAGCCCCAGCATTTT. Translated: CASSLTHSWKGNQPQHF.

The V and J genes are TRBV20-1 and TRBJ2-1; unclear D gene. The germline CDR1 and CDR2 sequences are DFQATT and SNEGSKA (reference sequence). The CDR3 is 12 residues long. V was trimmed by 6 bases and J by 9 bases, leaving 15 bases between them. The CDR3 DNA reads as TGCAGTGCAAGTCTGCTGGGGTCTGAGCAGTTCTTC. Protein sequence: CSASLLGSEQFF.